Below, one T cell receptor (beta chain) is given with its context. The sample originates from a study of blood T cell repertoires in COVID-19. TCRdb's table, derived via immunoSEQ multiplex PCR, lists solely in-frame clones and lacks some. The sample holds some 300,000 clones; approximately 90% are singletons and the top ten take 6.3%. Sequenced: peripheral blood. The sequence was collected from a woman aged 50 to 65 with COVID-19, enrolled during active disease.

The CDR3 DNA reads TGTGCCAGCAGCTTGGACACGGAGACCCAGTACTTC. The encoded protein is CASSLDTETQYF. The rearrangement links TRBV5-8 to TRBJ2-5; no clear D. The CDR3 totals 12 residues. Germline V gene lookup returns CDR1 SGHTS and CDR2 YDEGEE. V dropped 0 bases and J dropped 5 bases, with 5 bases sitting between them.